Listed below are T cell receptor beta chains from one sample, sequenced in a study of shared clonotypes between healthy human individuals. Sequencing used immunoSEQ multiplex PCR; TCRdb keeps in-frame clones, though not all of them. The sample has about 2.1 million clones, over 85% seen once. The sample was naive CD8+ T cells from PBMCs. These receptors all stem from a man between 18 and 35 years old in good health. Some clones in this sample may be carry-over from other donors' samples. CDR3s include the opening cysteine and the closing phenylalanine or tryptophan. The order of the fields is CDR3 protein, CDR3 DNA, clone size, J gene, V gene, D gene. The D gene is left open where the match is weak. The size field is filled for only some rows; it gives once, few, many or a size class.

CDR3: CASRPGTLYNEQFF
DNA: TGTGCCAGCAGACCCGGGACACTGTACAATGAGCAGTTCTTC
size: .
J: TRBJ2-1
V: TRBV27
D: .

CDR3: CASSLSVGIPEAFF
DNA: TGTGCCAGCAGTTTATCAGTGGGAATCCCTGAAGCTTTCTTT
size: .
J: TRBJ1-1
V: TRBV27
D: .

CDR3: CSVEGAGYEQYF
DNA: TGCAGCGTTGAGGGGGCGGGTTACGAGCAGTACTTC
size: .
J: TRBJ2-7
V: TRBV29-1
D: .

CDR3: CASSVRDRVTYEQYF
DNA: TGTGCCAGCAGTGTCCGGGACAGGGTGACCTACGAGCAGTACTTC
size: .
J: TRBJ2-7
V: TRBV28
D: TRBD1

CDR3: CAADSGISTEAFF
DNA: TGTGCCGCCGACTCAGGGATCTCCACTGAAGCTTTCTTT
size: .
J: TRBJ1-1
V: TRBV28
D: .

CDR3: CASSLAGRGYEQYF
DNA: TGTGCCAGCAGCTTAGCGGGCAGGGGGTACGAGCAGTACTTC
size: .
J: TRBJ2-7
V: TRBV7-9
D: TRBD1

CDR3: CASRGGRRSAYEQYF
DNA: TGTGCCAGCAGGGGGGGGCGGCGATCCGCCTACGAGCAGTACTTC
size: .
J: TRBJ2-7
V: TRBV28
D: .

CDR3: CASSPGQGLYEQYF
DNA: TGTGCCAGCAGCCCGGGACAGGGACTCTACGAGCAGTACTTC
size: .
J: TRBJ2-7
V: TRBV28
D: TRBD1

CDR3: CASSWGEGTEYF
DNA: .
size: .
J: TRBJ2-7
V: TRBV7-9
D: .

CDR3: CASSSTKTVSGANVLTF
DNA: TGCGCCAGCAGTTCGACAAAGACAGTCTCTGGGGCCAACGTCCTGACTTTC
size: .
J: TRBJ2-6
V: TRBV10-2
D: .

CDR3: CASSQDLASYEQYF
DNA: TGTGCCAGCAGCCAAGATCTAGCGAGCTACGAGCAGTACTTC
size: .
J: TRBJ2-7
V: TRBV14
D: .

CDR3: CASSPGTSDHNEQFF
DNA: TGCGCCAGCAGCCCAGGGACTAGCGACCACAATGAGCAGTTCTTC
size: .
J: TRBJ2-1
V: TRBV4-1
D: TRBD2

CDR3: CASSLEQLGEAFF
DNA: TGTGCCAGCAGCTTAGAACAGTTGGGTGAAGCTTTCTTT
size: few
J: TRBJ1-1
V: TRBV13
D: .

CDR3: CASRLAGFNEQFF
DNA: TGTGCCAGTAGACTAGCGGGATTCAATGAGCAGTTCTTC
size: .
J: TRBJ2-1
V: TRBV2
D: TRBD2

CDR3: CASSQGRGKFETQYF
DNA: TGCGCCAGCAGCCAGGGCAGGGGAAAATTCGAGACCCAGTACTTC
size: .
J: TRBJ2-5
V: TRBV4-1
D: .

CDR3: CASSLGWSSYNEQFF
DNA: TGTGCCAGCAGTTTAGGCTGGAGCTCCTACAATGAGCAGTTCTTC
size: .
J: TRBJ2-1
V: TRBV27
D: .